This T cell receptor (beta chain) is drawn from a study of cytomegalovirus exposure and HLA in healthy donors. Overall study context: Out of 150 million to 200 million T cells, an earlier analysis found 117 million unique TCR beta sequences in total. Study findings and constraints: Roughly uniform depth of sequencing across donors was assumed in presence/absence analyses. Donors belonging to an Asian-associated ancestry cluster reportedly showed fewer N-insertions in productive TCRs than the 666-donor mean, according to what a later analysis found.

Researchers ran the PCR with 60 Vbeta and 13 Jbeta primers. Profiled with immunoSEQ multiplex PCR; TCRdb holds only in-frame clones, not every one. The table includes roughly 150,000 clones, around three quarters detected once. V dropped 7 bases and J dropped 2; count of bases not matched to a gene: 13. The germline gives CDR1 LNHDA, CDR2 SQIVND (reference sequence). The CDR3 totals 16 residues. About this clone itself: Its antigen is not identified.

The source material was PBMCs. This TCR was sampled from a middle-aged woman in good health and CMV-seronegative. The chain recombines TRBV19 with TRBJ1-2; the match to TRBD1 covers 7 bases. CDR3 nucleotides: TGTGCCAGTACCATCGCACGGGCGGGACAGAACTATGGCTACACCTTC. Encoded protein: CASTIARAGQNYGYTF.